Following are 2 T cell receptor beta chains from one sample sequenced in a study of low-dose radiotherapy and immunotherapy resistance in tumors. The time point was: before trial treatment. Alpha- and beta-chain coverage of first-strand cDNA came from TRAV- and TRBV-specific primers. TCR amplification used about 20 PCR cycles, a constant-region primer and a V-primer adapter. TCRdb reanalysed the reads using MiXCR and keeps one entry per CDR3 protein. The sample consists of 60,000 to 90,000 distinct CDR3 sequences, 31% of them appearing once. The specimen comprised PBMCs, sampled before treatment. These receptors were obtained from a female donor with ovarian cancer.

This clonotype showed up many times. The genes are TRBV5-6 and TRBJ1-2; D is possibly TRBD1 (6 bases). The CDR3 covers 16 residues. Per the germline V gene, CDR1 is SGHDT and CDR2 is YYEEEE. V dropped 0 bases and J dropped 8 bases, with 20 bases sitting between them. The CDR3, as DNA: TGTGCCAGCAGCTTGGGAGGTCTACAGGGCTCGGGCGGCTACACCTTC. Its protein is CASSLGGLQGSGGYTF.

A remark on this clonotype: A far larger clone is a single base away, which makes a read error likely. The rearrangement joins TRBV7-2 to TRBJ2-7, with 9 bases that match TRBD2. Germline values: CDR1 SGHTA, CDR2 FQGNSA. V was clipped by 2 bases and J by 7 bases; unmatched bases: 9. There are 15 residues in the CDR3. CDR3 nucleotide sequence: TGTGCCAGCAGCTTAATGGGACTAGCATCTGGTGAGCAGTACTTC. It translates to CASSLMGLASGEQYF.